The 32 T cell receptor beta chains reported below all come from one sample, sequenced in a study of T cells in Graves' hyperthyroidism and ophthalmopathy. The CDR3 regions of TCR beta were amplified from RNA transcripts. Initially, a first-round RT-PCR of the TCR CDR3 employed the HTBI primer set. TCRdb used MiXCR to reprocess the multiplex PCR reads, holding one entry per CDR3 protein. The sample lists about 480,000 distinct CDR3 sequences; roughly a quarter were seen once. The sequenced sample consisted of blood. The receptors derive from a woman in her twenties or thirties with Graves' ophthalmopathy.

This clonotype has a handful of counts. This sequence may be a read error, since a much larger clone differs from it by one base. This chain joins TRBV6-5 and TRBJ1-1; 7 bases fit TRBD1. The CDR3 consists of 14 residues. Per the germline V gene, CDR1 is MNHEY and CDR2 is SVGAGI. The CDR3 loop is CASSSPRGNTEALF. CDR3 nucleotide sequence: TGTGCCAGCAGTTCCCCCAGGGGGAACACTGAAGCTCTCTTT.

This clonotype was recorded many times. The V and J genes are TRBV27 and TRBJ2-7, with TRBD1 identical over 8 bases. This CDR3 has 15 amino acids. J lost 6 bases, V lost 2 bases, and 9 bases had no gene match. Germline V gene sequence: CDR1 MNHEY, CDR2 SMNVEV (reference sequence). The CDR3 nucleotides are TGTGCCAGCAGTTTAACAGGGGGTAGGGGTGGCGAGCAGTACTTC. Its translation: CASSLTGGRGGEQYF.

The chain employs TRBV30 and TRBJ1-1; D is undetermined. This CDR3 spans 10 amino acids. Germline V gives CDR1 GTSNPN, CDR2 SVGIG (reference sequence). Between the trimmed V and J ends, which lost 3 bases and 3 bases, there was a span of 2 bases. CDR3 in amino acids: CAWRHTEAFF. The CDR3 DNA sequence: TGTGCCTGGAGGCACACTGAAGCTTTCTTT.

This sequence joins TRBV11-2 and TRBJ2-7; D call uncertain. This CDR3 has 15 amino acids. The germline CDR1 and CDR2 sequences are SGHAT and FQNNGV. V dropped 5 bases and J dropped 1 base, with 15 bases sitting between them. As DNA, the CDR3 is TGTGCCAGCAGCCGCGAGTGGAGCGTATCCTACGAGCAGTACTTC. Protein: CASSREWSVSYEQYF.

This clonotype was counted at least ten times. The chain combines TRBV12-3 or TRBV12-4 with TRBJ2-2, with 10 bases fitting TRBD2. This CDR3 is built from 15 residues. Trimming took 4 bases from V and 1 from J; bases not matched to a gene: 0. The CDR3 DNA follows: TGTGCCAGCAGTTGGACTAGCGGGAACACCGGGGAGCTGTTTTTT. This translates into CASSWTSGNTGELFF.

The table lists this clonotype with many counts. The rearrangement joins TRBV28 to TRBJ1-2; D remains ambiguous. The germline V gene has CDR1 MDHEN and CDR2 SYDVKM. The CDR3 loop spans 11 amino acids. Trimming took 5 bases from V and 8 from J, leaving 9 bases between them. CDR3 sequence: CASSTNFGYTF. The CDR3 DNA follows: TGTGCCAGCAGTACTAATTTCGGCTACACCTTC.

Of note for this clonotype: It may be a read error: a sequence one base away is much more abundant. The genes are TRBV9 and TRBJ2-5; TRBD2 matches at 7 bases. CDR1 and CDR2 (germline): SGDLS, YYNGEE. This CDR3 is built from 15 residues. The DNA of the CDR3 is TGTGCCAGCAGCGTAGTCCCTAGCGGACAAGAGGCCCAGGACTTC. This translates into CASSVVPSGQEAQDF.

This clonotype was seen ten or more times. The rearrangement joins TRBV6-1 to TRBJ2-7; TRBD1 matches 9 bases. In germline, CDR1 is MNHNS, CDR2 SASEGT. The CDR3 loop spans 15 amino acids. Unmatched junction bases numbered 6, after V lost 5 bases and J lost 1 base. The CDR3: CASSPPTGGSYEQYF. The DNA of the CDR3 is TGTGCCAGCAGTCCTCCGACAGGGGGGTCCTACGAGCAGTACTTC.

This clonotype was seen ten or more times. V and J are TRBV19 and TRBJ2-5, with 9 positions matching TRBD1. Germline V gene lookup returns CDR1 LNHDA and CDR2 SQIVND (reference sequence). The trim removed 7 bases at V and 4 bases at J, leaving 13 bases unmatched. The CDR3 runs to 16 residues. The CDR3 coding sequence is TGTGCCAGTACGTTCCGGGACAGGGAGGAAGGAGAGACCCAGTACTTC. It specifies CASTFRDREEGETQYF.

This clonotype appeared a few times. The chain uses TRBV2 and TRBJ1-2; D ambiguous. There are 11 residues in the CDR3. Germline lookup yields CDR1 SNHLY and CDR2 FYNNEI. Trimming stripped 6 bases from V and 6 bases from J, with 8 bases between. The CDR3 bases are TGTGCCAGCAGACGTCTGGATGGCTACACCTTC. Protein sequence: CASRRLDGYTF.

This clonotype occurred many times. This chain connects TRBV11-1 to TRBJ2-5; D is uncertain. The CDR3 sequence is 13 residues long. The germline gives CDR1 SGHAT, CDR2 FQDESV (reference sequence). Trimming removed 8 bases at V and 2 bases at J, with 12 bases between. CDR3 loop: CASGTFVQETQYF. Written as DNA, the CDR3 is TGTGCCAGCGGTACCTTTGTACAAGAGACCCAGTACTTC.

This chain uses TRBV6-9 with TRBJ2-2; 7 bases match TRBD1. This CDR3 spans 16 amino acids. The V gene's germline CDR1 is MNHGY and CDR2 SVAAGI. Trimming cost V 6 bases and J 0 bases; bases outside gene matches: 7. The chain's CDR3 is CASRLPGTANTGELFF. The CDR3 region has the DNA TGTGCCAGCAGACTCCCCGGGACAGCGAACACCGGGGAGCTGTTTTTT.

The chain has TRBV6-1 and TRBJ1-2; 10 positions agree with TRBD1. In germline, CDR1 is MNHNS, CDR2 SASEGT. After removal of 1 base from V and 6 bases from J, the junction contained 5 bases not matched to a gene. CDR3 length: 15 amino acids. CDR3 protein: CASSEGGQGNHGYTF. The CDR3 DNA follows: TGTGCCAGCAGTGAAGGGGGACAGGGGAATCATGGCTACACCTTC.

As concerns this clonotype: This clone may be a read error of a much larger clone one base away. The CDR3 coding sequence is TGTGCCAGCCGGGACGTGGCAGGGAATCAGCCCCGGCATTTT. The encoded protein is CASRDVAGNQPRHF. The chain carries TRBV2 and TRBJ1-5; a weak D match, TRBD1 (5 bases). Germline assignment: CDR1 SNHLY and CDR2 FYNNEI. The CDR3 loop spans 14 amino acids. Full variable domain (missing parts from reference TRBV2 and TRBJ1-5): EPEVTQTPSHQVTQMGQEVILRCVPISNHLYFYWYRQILGQKVEFLVSFYNNEISEKSEIFDDQFSVERPDGSNFTLKIRSTKLEDSAMYFCASRDVAGNQPRHFGDGTRLSIL.

The sample holds many counts of this clonotype. The chain couples TRBV28 to TRBJ2-2, with TRBD1 as a possible D gene (6 bases). Trimming removed 5 bases from V and 4 bases from J, with 11 bases in between. The CDR3 totals 14 residues. Germline CDR1 and CDR2: MDHEN and SYDVKM. CDR3 coding DNA: TGTGCCAGCAGTCCGGACAGTCCCACCGGGGAGCTGTTTTTT. Amino acids: CASSPDSPTGELFF.

This clonotype showed up many times. V gene TRBV5-1 combines with J gene TRBJ2-7, with D possibly matching TRBD1 (5 bases). The germline gives CDR1 SGHRS, CDR2 YFSETQ. V was cut by 0 bases and J by 2 bases, with 9 bases left in between. This CDR3 has 14 residues. CDR3 DNA sequence: TGCGCCAGCAGCTTGGAGGGGTTCGCCTACGAGCAGTACTTC. It specifies CASSLEGFAYEQYF.

This clonotype appeared many times. CDR3 sequence (DNA): TGCAGACACGGGGCTAACTATGGCTACACCTTC. This codes for CRHGANYGYTF. The rearrangement joins TRBV20-1 to TRBJ1-2; D is undetermined. CDR3 length: 11 residues. Germline-derived CDR1 and CDR2 are DFQATT and SNEGSKA (reference sequence).

This clonotype showed up just a few times. The J gene is TRBJ1-1, the V gene TRBV13; D not certain. Trimming pared 1 base from V and 7 bases from J, leaving 7 bases between. The CDR3 consists of 12 residues. Germline lookup yields CDR1 PRHDT and CDR2 FYEKMQ (reference sequence). CDR3 protein: CASSLVKVEAFF. CDR3 bases: TGTGCCAGCAGCTTAGTCAAGGTTGAAGCTTTCTTT.

This clonotype was seen many times. This chain links TRBV4-3 with TRBJ2-7, with D maybe TRBD1 (6 bases). V lost 2 bases and J lost 6, with 11 bases in between. Looked up from germline, CDR1 is LGHNA and CDR2 is YSLEER. The CDR3 sequence is 13 residues long. The DNA for the CDR3 is TGCGCCAGCAGCCAAAAAGGGGGTTCCGAGCAGTACTTC. It codes for CASSQKGGSEQYF.

The genes are TRBV4-2 and TRBJ2-7; 11 nucleotides align to TRBD2. This CDR3 spans 16 amino acids. CDR1 LGHNA and CDR2 YNFKEQ come from the germline V gene. The junction had 5 bases not matched to a gene; V was cut back by 3 bases and J by 1 base. The CDR3 bases are TGTGCCAGCAGCCAGTATCCTAGCGGGGGGTCCTACGAGCAGTACTTC. Translation gives CASSQYPSGGSYEQYF.

Ten or more counts support this clonotype. This chain uses TRBV11-2 with TRBJ2-2; 9 nucleotides align to TRBD2. CDR1 is SGHAT and CDR2 is FQNNGV in the germline V gene. Trimming took 5 bases from V and 4 from J; bases not matched to a gene: 8. This CDR3 is 16 amino acids long. This chain's CDR3 is CASSTFGAGGTGELFF. The CDR3, as DNA: TGTGCCAGCAGCACATTCGGAGCGGGGGGCACCGGGGAGCTGTTTTTT.

This clonotype appeared many times. The V gene is TRBV10-3, the J gene TRBJ2-2; 8 bases are shared with TRBD1. This CDR3 spans 15 amino acids. Unmatched junction bases numbered 9, after V lost 10 bases and J lost 2 bases. Germline V CDR1 and CDR2: ENHRY, SYGVKD. The CDR3 sequence is CANGWTGNNTGELFF. CDR3 nucleotides: TGTGCCAACGGATGGACAGGGAACAACACCGGGGAGCTGTTTTTT.

The sample holds many counts of this clonotype. This sequence joins TRBV7-2 and TRBJ1-5, with a tentative D call TRBD1 (6 bases). V was clipped by 5 bases and J by 4 bases, with 15 bases between them. Germline loops: CDR1 SGHTA, CDR2 FQGNSA. The CDR3 has 15 residues. The CDR3: CASSMWGGQNQPQHF. CDR3 DNA sequence: TGTGCCAGCAGCATGTGGGGGGGGCAGAATCAGCCCCAGCATTTT.

This sequence joins TRBV19 and TRBJ1-5; D possibly corresponds to TRBD1 (5 bases). Germline CDR1 reads LNHDA; CDR2 reads SQIVND (reference sequence). The germline V and J ends were trimmed by 3 bases and 4 bases, with 16 bases remaining between them. The CDR3 sequence is 16 residues long. The CDR3 nucleotides are TGTGCCAGTAGTATTGAAGGGGATGGCCGGAATCAGCCCCAGCATTTT. This translates into CASSIEGDGRNQPQHF.

This clonotype has a handful of counts. CDR3 amino acids: CASDRGPYNQPQHF. CDR3 nucleotide sequence: TGTGCCAGCGACAGGGGACCCTACAATCAGCCCCAGCATTTT. The gene calls are TRBV6-1 and TRBJ1-5; 8 bases line up with TRBD1. The V gene's germline CDR1 is MNHNS and CDR2 SASEGT. CDR3 length equals 14 residues. The V gene end was trimmed by 8 bases and the J gene end by 3 bases; junction bases not matched to a gene: 6.

This clonotype came up many times. The gene calls are TRBV11-3 and TRBJ2-5; 16 bases agree with TRBD2. This CDR3 comprises 17 residues. The germline V gene has CDR1 SGHNT and CDR2 YENEEA. J lost 5 bases, V lost 6 bases, and 9 bases had no gene match. CDR3 nucleotides: TGTGCCAGCAGTCCTGGTGGGACTAGCGGGGGGGACGAGACCCAGTACTTC. Translated, it gives CASSPGGTSGGDETQYF. The complete variable domain, with remaining parts taken from reference TRBV11-3 and TRBJ2-5, reads EAGVVQSPRYKIIEKKQPVAFWCNPISGHNTLYWYLQNLGQGPELLIRYENEEAVDDSQLPKDRFSAERLKGVDSTLKIQPAELGDSAVYLCASSPGGTSGGDETQYFGPGTRLLVL.

This clonotype showed up many times. The chain joins TRBV20-1 to TRBJ2-5; D tentatively fits TRBD1 or TRBD2 (5 bases each). The length of the CDR3 is 14 residues. In germline, CDR1 is DFQATT, CDR2 SNEGSKA (reference sequence). Trimming pared 1 base from V and 2 bases from J, leaving 11 bases between. In DNA, the CDR3 is TGCAGTGCTAGAGTACCGGGGCCTCAAGAGACCCAGTACTTC. Translated: CSARVPGPQETQYF.

This clonotype was seen repeatedly, ten times or more. This chain uses TRBV11-2 with TRBJ1-1, with D uncertain. Deletions cut 0 bases from V and 7 bases from J, with 9 bases between. This CDR3 spans 13 amino acids. The germline V gene encodes CDR1 SGHAT and CDR2 FQNNGV. CDR3 bases: TGTGCCAGCAGCTTAGATACCGGGAGTGAAGCTTTCTTT. It encodes CASSLDTGSEAFF.

The chain is built from TRBV6-2 or TRBV6-3 and TRBJ1-1, with 9 bases lining up with TRBD1. The CDR3 runs 16 residues. The V gene end was trimmed by 6 bases and the J gene end by 4 bases; junction bases not matched to a gene: 12. In germline, CDR1 is MNHEY, CDR2 SVGEGT. The DNA for the CDR3 is TGTGCCAGCAGCTATACCTCGGGACAGGGCGTCACTGAAGCTTTCTTT. It yields the protein CASSYTSGQGVTEAFF.

The J gene is TRBJ1-2, the V gene TRBV2; D gene ambiguous. CDR1 and CDR2 (germline): SNHLY, FYNNEI. V was pared by 4 bases and J by 5 bases, with 14 bases between. The length of the CDR3 is 14 residues. The CDR3: CASSGGSRIYGYTF. CDR3 in DNA: TGTGCCAGCAGTGGGGGATCGCGAATATATGGCTACACCTTC. The variable domain in full, with the rest retrieved from reference TRBV2 and TRBJ1-2, is EPEVTQTPSHQVTQMGQEVILRCVPISNHLYFYWYRQILGQKVEFLVSFYNNEISEKSEIFDDQFSVERPDGSNFTLKIRSTKLEDSAMYFCASSGGSRIYGYTFGSGTRLTVV.

This clonotype appeared a few times. The V and J genes are TRBV27 and TRBJ1-2, with a possible D match to TRBD1 (5 bases). Germline V gives CDR1 MNHEY, CDR2 SMNVEV (reference sequence). The CDR3 is 14 amino acids. V gave up 5 bases and J gave up 4 bases, with 14 bases separating them. The CDR3 loop reads CASSPTGLIYGYTF. As DNA, the CDR3 is TGTGCCAGCAGTCCCACAGGACTTATCTATGGCTACACCTTC.

In its sample, this clonotype was seen many times. The chain has TRBV7-9 and TRBJ2-7; D gene ambiguous. Trimming removed 5 bases from V and 5 bases from J, with 13 bases in between. This CDR3 has 13 residues. Germline V gives CDR1 SEHNR, CDR2 FQNEAQ (reference sequence). The CDR3 here is CASSPGASNEQYF. CDR3 DNA: TGTGCCAGCAGCCCTGGAGCTTCGAACGAGCAGTACTTC.